The 8 T cell receptor beta chains below come from one sample, sequenced in a study of OX40 agonist ivuxolimab in advanced cancers. Profiling relied on immunoSEQ multiplex PCR, and the TCRdb table lists in-frame clones only, not all of them. The table lists about 18,000 clones, approximately 77% of them singletons, with about 24% in the top ten. The sample was CD4+ or CD8+ T cells sorted from blood, taken in a trial of the OX40 agonist ivuxolimab. Source of these receptors: an adult with an advanced solid tumor such as melanoma, head and neck, liver or kidney cancer.

The chain employs TRBV11-2 and TRBJ1-4; D is perhaps TRBD1 (5 bases). V shed 6 bases and J shed 5 bases, with 13 bases lying between them. The germline V gene encodes CDR1 SGHAT and CDR2 FQNNGV. The CDR3 extends over 14 amino acids. The CDR3 region is CASRPQGINEKLFF. CDR3 in DNA: TGTGCCAGCAGGCCCCAGGGAATCAATGAAAAACTGTTTTTT.

This clone was seen only once. V and J are TRBV6-1 and TRBJ1-1; D call uncertain. Germline V gives CDR1 MNHNS, CDR2 SASEGT. The V gene lost 7 bases and the J gene lost 4 bases, with 16 bases spanning the gap. CDR3 length: 14 residues. Here the CDR3 reads CASTYGKGGTEAFF. Written as DNA, the CDR3 is TGTGCCAGCACCTACGGGAAGGGTGGCACTGAAGCTTTCTTT.

The rearrangement uses TRBV28 and TRBJ1-1; D remains ambiguous. Germline-derived CDR1 and CDR2 are MDHEN and SYDVKM. V shed 2 bases and J shed 0 bases, with 7 bases lying between them. This CDR3 has 14 amino acids. The CDR3 protein is CASSLRALNTEAFF. The DNA of the CDR3 is TGTGCCAGCAGTTTACGGGCGTTGAACACTGAAGCTTTCTTT.

This clone was picked up one time. Being one base from a much bigger clone, this may be a read error. The chain combines TRBV7-6 with TRBJ2-1; 8 positions match TRBD1. The germline gives CDR1 SGHVS, CDR2 FNYEAQ. The ends lost 5 bases at V and 8 bases at J; junction bases unmatched: 11. The CDR3 is 15 amino acids. The CDR3 bases are TGTGCCAGCAGCCCCGAGACAGGGGAACTGCATGAGCAGTTCTTC. Translation: CASSPETGELHEQFF.

The chain is built from TRBV21-1 and TRBJ2-3. TRBV21-1 is a listed pseudogene. CDR3 size: 15 residues. Here the CDR3 reads CATYSGVLGTDTQYF. DNA of the CDR3: TGTGCCACTTACTCTGGGGTTTTGGGGACAGATACGCAGTATTTT.

The V gene is TRBV7-9, the J gene TRBJ2-7; perhaps D is TRBD1 or TRBD2 (5 bases each). Germline V gene data show CDR1 as SEHNR and CDR2 as FQNEAQ (reference sequence). With 7 bases removed from V and 0 bases from J, the gap between germline ends came to 25 bases. This CDR3 comprises 18 residues. CDR3 protein: CASTEGTYRHLSSYEQYF. CDR3 nucleotides: TGTGCCAGCACCGAAGGGACCTATCGACATCTGAGCTCCTACGAGCAGTACTTC.

The V gene is TRBV7-9, the J gene TRBJ2-7; 12 bases fit TRBD2. J lost 3 bases, V lost 5 bases, and 14 bases had no gene match. Germline V CDR1 and CDR2: SEHNR, FQNEAQ (reference sequence). The CDR3 has 18 amino acids. DNA for the CDR3: TGTGCCAGCAGCCCCTCTAGCGGGGGGGCGAGTCAGGTCTACGAGCAGTACTTC. Translation: CASSPSSGGASQVYEQYF.

This clone was observed a handful of times. The V and J genes are TRBV29-1 and TRBJ2-2; TRBD1 matches at 7 bases. V was pared by 4 bases and J by 6 bases, with 2 bases of the junction left unmatched. This CDR3 comprises 12 residues. Germline CDR1 SQVTM, CDR2 ANQGSEA. In DNA, the CDR3 is TGCAGCGTTGCTGGGACAGCCGGGGAGCTGTTTTTT. Translation: CSVAGTAGELFF.